This T cell receptor (beta chain) was identified during a study of blood T cell repertoires in COVID-19 (dated by TCRdb to about 2020). About the study as a whole: Samples from collaborators originated in the United States, Italy and Spain and spanned both the acute and convalescent phases of COVID-19. Deeply sampled blood TCRbeta repertoires from subjects exposed to, actively infected with, or recovered from COVID-19 were included in the dataset. Sample metadata almost always included a de-identified subject ID, COVID-19 status, age in years and sex. Where available, HLA class I and class II types were obtained from metadata supplied by the sample provider rather than from assay-based typing. The samples were drawn from the first 160 participants of the ongoing ImmuneRACE study and from under 1,500 subjects provided by 6 global collaborators. The prospective study material was composed of cDNA or gDNA derived from T cells, B-cell-depleted T cells, or PBMCs. A freely available public database, intended as a resource for researchers studying the immune response to SARS-CoV-2, is where the repertoires were released.

The collaborating institutions used their own protocols to collect whole blood in K2EDTA tubes. Collaborator samples were shipped for TCRbeta analysis as frozen whole blood, isolated PBMCs, or DNA extracted from either sample type. Results and caveats for the whole study, not just this receptor: How much clinical and demographic metadata was included differed by source and by participant, and the metadata was provided uncurated.

The CDR3 runs 11 residues from the cysteine to the phenylalanine. Only the CDR3 part of the read is kept: 33 bases, read in frame from the first base. Relative to germline, V is 1 base shorter and J is 5 bases shorter, with 2 bases between their ends. Taken from the germline V gene (reference sequence), the CDR1 and CDR2 loops are DFQATT and SNEGSKA. TCRbeta CDR3 regions were amplified from genomic DNA by means of the immunoSEQ Assay, a bias-controlled multiplex PCR. The authors processed their data as follows. The number of nucleated cells in each sample was estimated by amplification of reference gene primers within the assay. To quantify the absolute abundance of each unique TCRbeta CDR3 rearrangement, sequence reads were collapsed and filtered. For each sample, productive Simpson clonality was calculated as the square root of Simpson's diversity index over productive rearrangements. TCRdb retrieved this table from immuneACCESS and kept in-frame rearrangements only. Not all clones are present; in checked studies, unresolved V genes account for under half, and no reason is known for the remainder. V and J calls and clone size come straight from that table; D and trimming were deduced from the DNA. The sample includes under 200,000 clones, with more than 65% observed a single time. The ten top clones hold roughly a tenth of the sample.

Worth noting for this clone: The antigen this receptor binds is unknown. No much larger clone exists at a distance of one base, and base qualities are not known.

This TCR was recovered from a man between 65 and 85 years old with active or convalescent COVID-19. The sequencing input was peripheral blood. Recombination linked TRBV20-1 to TRBJ2-2; no D gene is confidently identified. The CDR3 reads CSARATGELFF. The DNA reads as follows: TGCAGTGCTAGAGCGACCGGGGAGCTGTTTTTT.